These 26 T cell receptor beta chains were sequenced from one sample in a study of T cells in Graves' hyperthyroidism and ophthalmopathy. TCR beta CDR3 region amplification was performed from RNA transcripts. RT-PCR in the first round (using the HTBI primer set) targeted the TCR CDR3. TCRdb used MiXCR to reprocess the multiplex PCR reads, holding one entry per CDR3 protein. The data contain around 400,000 distinct CDR3 sequences, around 14% of them singletons. The sequencing sample was made of blood. These TCRs come from a woman between 18 and 29 years old with Graves' hyperthyroidism that later progressed to Graves' ophthalmopathy.

This clonotype has a count of ten or more. The genes are TRBV6-6 and TRBJ2-2; D not certain. V lost 1 base to trimming and J lost 8 bases, with 14 bases between them. The germline V gene has CDR1 MNHNY and CDR2 SVGAGI (reference sequence). This CDR3 is built from 15 residues. The DNA of the CDR3 is TGTGCCAGCAGTTACTACCCTGGGCACGATGGGGAGCTGTTTTTT. This translates into CASSYYPGHDGELFF.

The chain's CDR3 is CAIRTGTSATDTQYF. The CDR3 nucleotides read TGTGCCATCAGAACCGGGACTAGCGCCACAGATACGCAGTATTTT. This chain connects TRBV10-3 to TRBJ2-3; 10 bases map to TRBD2. CDR1 ENHRY and CDR2 SYGVKD come from the germline V gene. V was clipped by 6 bases and J by 2 bases; unmatched bases: 5. CDR3 length: 15 amino acids.

V usage is TRBV10-1 and J usage is TRBJ2-1, with no clear D. CDR1 and CDR2 (germline): WNHNN, SYGVQD (reference sequence). Trimming cost V 5 bases and J 8 bases, with 10 bases left between them. The CDR3 covers 12 residues. For the CDR3, the DNA is TGCGCCAGCAGTAGAAGGATCGATGAGCAGTTCTTC. Protein product: CASSRRIDEQFF.

This clonotype was seen only a few times. The chain combines TRBV9 with TRBJ2-1; D gene uncertain. Per germline, CDR1 SGDLS and CDR2 YYNGEE. The CDR3 is 14 amino acids. Trimming removed 3 bases at V and 5 bases at J, with 12 bases between. The CDR3 loop reads CASSGTAENNEQFF. In nucleotides, the CDR3 is TGTGCCAGCAGCGGGACGGCGGAAAACAATGAGCAGTTCTTC.

This clonotype occurred many times. The V call is TRBV12-3 or TRBV12-4, the J call TRBJ2-1; 8 bases are shared with TRBD2. The CDR3 is 14 amino acids. Trimming took 7 bases from V and 6 from J; bases not matched to a gene: 8. The CDR3 loop is CASNLPSGSNEQFF. The CDR3 DNA follows: TGTGCCAGCAATCTTCCAAGCGGGAGCAATGAGCAGTTCTTC.

This clonotype appeared many times. The chain recombines TRBV28 with TRBJ1-3, with no clear D. The CDR3 is 15 amino acids. CDR1 MDHEN and CDR2 SYDVKM come from the germline V gene. Between the trimmed V and J ends, which lost 1 base and 0 bases, there was a span of 7 bases. In DNA form, the CDR3 reads TGTGCCAGCAGTTTATTTGTACCCTCTGGAAACACCATATATTTT. Protein product: CASSLFVPSGNTIYF. The full variable domain, in which reference TRBV28 and TRBJ1-3 provide the parts outside the CDR3, is DVKVTQSSRYLVKRTGEKVFLECVQDMDHENMFWYRQDPGLGLRLIYFSYDVKMKEKGDIPEGYSVSREKKERFSLILESASTNQTSMYLCASSLFVPSGNTIYFGEGSWLTVV.

This clonotype has ten or more counts. V is TRBV18 and J is TRBJ1-1; D might be TRBD1 (5 bases). The CDR3 runs 14 residues. The germline V gene encodes CDR1 KGHSH and CDR2 LQKENI. V was trimmed by 0 bases and J by 3 bases, leaving 8 bases between them. The CDR3 DNA sequence: TGTGCCAGCTCACCACCTGTAGGGGACACTGAAGCTTTCTTT. Encoded protein: CASSPPVGDTEAFF.

V gene TRBV5-1 combines with J gene TRBJ1-3; possibly TRBD1 for D (6 bases). The CDR3 covers 17 residues. Deletions cut 2 bases from V and 0 bases from J, with 15 bases between. The germline V gene encodes CDR1 SGHRS and CDR2 YFSETQ. The CDR3 DNA reads as TGCGCCAGCAGCTTAACAGGGTTTCGGAGCTCTGGAAACACCATATATTTT. It encodes CASSLTGFRSSGNTIYF.

Only a few counts were recorded for this clonotype. The chain links TRBV5-1 to TRBJ1-4; D is perhaps TRBD1 (6 bases). CDR1 and CDR2 from the germline V gene are SGHRS and YFSETQ. The CDR3 has 14 amino acids. The V end lost 0 bases, the J end lost 8 bases, and 11 bases lay between the germline ends. The CDR3 here is CASSLETGGEKLFF. The CDR3 nucleotides read TGCGCCAGCAGCTTGGAGACAGGCGGCGAAAAACTGTTTTTT.

The sample holds many counts of this clonotype. This sequence joins TRBV12-5 and TRBJ1-1; TRBD1 might be the D (6 bases). Trimming cost V 4 bases and J 6 bases, with 12 bases left between them. This CDR3 has 13 residues. Looked up from germline, CDR1 is LGHNT and CDR2 is FRNRAP. The CDR3 region has the DNA TGTGCTAGTGGTTCGTCACAGGGTTCTGAAGCTTTCTTT. Amino acids: CASGSSQGSEAFF.

This clonotype came up a few times. J is TRBJ1-5 and V is TRBV6-1; weak D call: TRBD1 (5 bases). The CDR3 length is 15 residues. V dropped 5 bases and J dropped 0 bases, with 11 bases sitting between them. Germline lookup yields CDR1 MNHNS and CDR2 SASEGT. CDR3 in DNA: TGTGCCAGCAGTCCGGGACCCTATAGCAATCAGCCCCAGCATTTT. Protein sequence: CASSPGPYSNQPQHF.

The chain carries TRBV7-9 and TRBJ2-7, with D maybe TRBD1 (6 bases). Trimming shortened V by 1 base and J by 4 bases, and 11 bases separated the two germline ends. Per the germline V gene, CDR1 is SEHNR and CDR2 is FQNEAQ (reference sequence). This CDR3 has 14 residues. CDR3 loop: CASSLGQGQYEQYF. CDR3 coding DNA: TGTGCCAGCAGCTTAGGGCAGGGGCAGTACGAGCAGTACTTC. Full variable domain (remainder filled in from reference TRBV7-9 and TRBJ2-7): DTGVSQNPRHKITKRGQNVTFRCDPISEHNRLYWYRQTLGQGPEFLTYFQNEAQLEKSRLLSDRFSAERPKGSFSTLEIQRTEQGDSAMYLCASSLGQGQYEQYFGPGTRLTVT.

The chain carries TRBV6-5 and TRBJ1-3; no clear D gene. Per germline, CDR1 MNHEY and CDR2 SVGAGI. Trimming took 0 bases from V and 0 from J, leaving 15 bases between them. The length of the CDR3 is 18 residues. The CDR3: CASSYSKSAASSGNTIYF. The CDR3 coding sequence is TGTGCCAGCAGTTACTCGAAGTCGGCGGCTTCCTCTGGAAACACCATATATTTT.

This clonotype has more than one count but fewer than ten. V gene TRBV19 combines with J gene TRBJ1-3, with 9 positions matching TRBD1. Germline V gives CDR1 LNHDA, CDR2 SQIVND (reference sequence). V lost 8 bases and J lost 2; bases outside the gene matches: 4. This CDR3 is 14 amino acids long. The CDR3 coding sequence is TGTGCCAGTTCACAGGGGGCCACTGGAAACACCATATATTTT. It yields the protein CASSQGATGNTIYF. Based on the CDR3 plus reference TRBV19 and TRBJ1-3, the full variable domain is DGGITQSPKYLFRKEGQNVTLSCEQNLNHDAMYWYRQDPGQGLRLIYYSQIVNDFQKGDIAEGYSVSREKKESFPLTVTSAQKNPTAFYLCASSQGATGNTIYFGEGSWLTVV.

This clonotype was detected only a few times. The chain joins TRBV20-1 to TRBJ2-4; possibly TRBD1 for D (5 bases). V dropped 6 bases and J dropped 1 base, with 10 bases sitting between them. The length of the CDR3 is 13 residues. Germline V lookup: CDR1 DFQATT, CDR2 SNEGSKA (reference sequence). CDR3 in amino acids: CSATGLAKNIQYF. CDR3 sequence (DNA): TGCAGTGCCACAGGTCTTGCCAAAAACATTCAGTACTTC.

This clonotype has a count of ten or more. The chain joins TRBV2 to TRBJ1-3; D gene ambiguous. The CDR3 has 15 residues. Germline V gives CDR1 SNHLY, CDR2 FYNNEI. Trimming took 6 bases from V and 0 from J, leaving 12 bases between them. The chain's CDR3 is CASRLDRSSGNTIYF. For the CDR3, the DNA is TGTGCCAGCAGACTCGACCGGAGCTCTGGAAACACCATATATTTT.

This clonotype was seen at least ten times. The CDR3 here is CASRQTTGIYEQYF. The DNA for the CDR3 is TGTGCCAGCAGACAAACGACAGGGATCTACGAGCAGTACTTC. The chain carries TRBV28 and TRBJ2-7; 7 positions agree with TRBD1. Trimming removed 6 bases from V and 3 bases from J; junction bases left unmatched: 8. Germline V gene lookup returns CDR1 MDHEN and CDR2 SYDVKM. The CDR3 runs to 14 residues.

The chain has TRBV20-1 and TRBJ2-1; either TRBD1 or TRBD2 may fit D (8 bases each). Per the germline V gene, CDR1 is DFQATT and CDR2 is SNEGSKA (reference sequence). Trimming left V 6 bases short and J 5 bases short, with 20 bases between. The CDR3 is 15 residues long. CDR3 coding DNA: TGCAGTGCCCGGGGGGGGACAGGCGCTAACAATGAGCAGTTCTTC. This encodes CSARGGTGANNEQFF.

This clonotype was recorded many times. The rearrangement uses TRBV7-9 and TRBJ1-1; TRBD1 matches 7 bases. The CDR3 is made up of 14 amino acids. The V segment lost 2 bases and the J segment 5 bases; nucleotides outside the gene matches: 5. Per the germline V gene, CDR1 is SEHNR and CDR2 is FQNEAQ (reference sequence). CDR3 in amino acids: CASSLQGGSTEAFF. CDR3 bases: TGTGCCAGCAGCTTACAGGGGGGTAGTACTGAAGCTTTCTTT.

This CDR3 is CSARLGAGETQYF. The DNA of the CDR3 is TGCAGTGCTAGGTTGGGGGCTGGGGAGACCCAGTACTTC. This sequence joins TRBV20-1 and TRBJ2-5, with D tentatively TRBD1 (6 bases). Trimming left V 3 bases short and J 5 bases short, with 13 bases between. The CDR3 loop spans 13 amino acids. From germline, CDR1 is DFQATT and CDR2 SNEGSKA (reference sequence).

This clonotype was recorded at least ten times. The rearrangement links TRBV6-2 or TRBV6-3 to TRBJ2-7, with 8 bases fitting TRBD2. The CDR3 sequence is 15 residues long. Germline V gene sequence: CDR1 MNHEY, CDR2 SVGEGT. The V gene end was trimmed by 6 bases and the J gene end by 6 bases; junction bases not matched to a gene: 13. The CDR3 loop reads CASSSRVAGLGEQYF. In nucleotides, the CDR3 is TGTGCCAGCAGCTCCAGGGTAGCGGGACTCGGCGAGCAGTACTTC.

CDR3 protein: CASSHSSAGGSTDTQYF. The CDR3 nucleotides are TGTGCCAGCAGCCACTCTAGCGCGGGAGGGAGCACAGATACGCAGTATTTT. This chain connects TRBV11-3 to TRBJ2-3; 9 bases are a match to TRBD2. After removal of 5 bases from V and 0 bases from J, the junction contained 9 bases not matched to a gene. CDR3 size: 17 residues. CDR1 SGHNT and CDR2 YENEEA come from the germline V gene.

In this sample, this clonotype turned up many times. The V and J genes are TRBV28 and TRBJ2-1; D is unclear. Between the trimmed V and J ends, which lost 7 bases and 4 bases, there was a span of 11 bases. In germline, CDR1 is MDHEN, CDR2 SYDVKM. The CDR3 loop spans 13 amino acids. As DNA, the CDR3 is TGTGCCAGCACCATCGACTCGTACAATGAGCAGTTCTTC. Its translation: CASTIDSYNEQFF.

This clonotype was picked up many times. The chain links TRBV28 to TRBJ2-3, with D possibly matching TRBD2 (6 bases). The CDR3 covers 13 residues. Trimming took off 7 bases at V and 4 bases at J, with 12 bases between the two ends. CDR1 is MDHEN, CDR2 SYDVKM, per germline. The CDR3 sequence is CASKRLVADTQYF. The CDR3 DNA reads TGTGCCAGCAAACGACTAGTGGCAGATACGCAGTATTTT.

This chain joins TRBV18 and TRBJ1-1; D is possibly TRBD1 (6 bases). V was trimmed by 3 bases and J by 0 bases, leaving 17 bases between them. Germline V gene sequence: CDR1 KGHSH, CDR2 LQKENI. This CDR3 is 17 amino acids long. The DNA of the CDR3 is TGTGCCAGCTCACCCCTAGGTCCCGGACAGCTGAACACTGAAGCTTTCTTT. Translation: CASSPLGPGQLNTEAFF.

This clonotype turned up a few times. Since a much larger clone is just one base distant, this may be a read error. The chain recombines TRBV20-1 with TRBJ2-1; 9 bases match TRBD2. The germline gives CDR1 DFQATT, CDR2 SNEGSKA (reference sequence). The junction had 10 bases not matched to a gene; V was cut back by 6 bases and J by 4 bases. The CDR3 sequence is 15 residues long. This chain's CDR3 is CSAKGGLALYNEQFF. CDR3 coding DNA: TGCAGTGCAAAGGGAGGACTAGCGTTATACAATGAGCAGTTCTTC.